This T cell receptor beta chain was profiled in a study of blood T cells in healthy people across ages. The sample holds a few counts of this clonotype. Deletions cut 6 bases from V and 0 bases from J, with 12 bases between. The CDR3 has 15 residues. The use of a sample-barcoded 5' primer and a J-beta primer mix characterized a second PCR of roughly 6 to 11 cycles. TCRdb re-called the 5' RACE reads through MiXCR, storing one row per CDR3 protein. Of hundreds of thousands of distinct CDR3 sequences listed, around three fifths are singletons. This chain connects TRBV12-3 or TRBV12-4 to TRBJ2-4, with D perhaps matching TRBD2 (6 bases). Sample: blood. This clonotype was obtained from a man aged 35 to 55 in good health. Here the CDR3 DNA reads TGTGCCAGCAGCCCCGACGGGGGAGCCAAAAACATTCAGTACTTC. It yields the protein CASSPDGGAKNIQYF.